This T cell receptor (beta chain) was documented in a study of shared clonotypes between healthy human individuals. The overall study: The plates for each donor numbered three CD4 naive, three CD4 memory, two CD8 naive and one CD8 memory. Study results and caveats: A generally larger estimated richness was seen in naive subsets than in memory subsets. When compared with the clonotypes that were shared by all four sorted-subset donors, the non-shared clonotypes turned out to have lower generation probabilities.

Comments on this clone: No antigen is known for it.

At deep level, the assay was performed. Assay: immunoSEQ multiplex PCR; the TCRdb copy retains only in-frame clones and omits some. In the table there are around 1,900,000 clones, roughly 93% of which are singletons. CD45RO-negative CD8 cells positively selected for CCR7 made up the naive population, which excluded terminally differentiated effector memory CD45RA+ cells. This TCR derives from a man aged 18 to 35 in good health. Some clones in this sample may be carry-over from other donors' samples. Specimen: naive CD8+ T cells from PBMCs.

Here the CDR3 reads CASSPLTGIEQYF. The DNA of the CDR3 is TGTGCCAGCAGCCCACTCACAGGGATTGAGCAGTACTTC. The chain employs TRBV7-9 and TRBJ2-7; a possible D gene is TRBD1 (6 bases). The CDR3 extends over 13 amino acids. Germline loops: CDR1 SEHNR, CDR2 FQNEAQ (reference sequence). The V end lost 5 bases, the J end lost 7 bases, and 15 bases lay between the germline ends. Full variable domain (remainder filled in from reference TRBV7-9 and TRBJ2-7): DTGVSQNPRHKITKRGQNVTFRCDPISEHNRLYWYRQTLGQGPEFLTYFQNEAQLEKSRLLSDRFSAERPKGSFSTLEIQRTEQGDSAMYLCASSPLTGIEQYFGPGTRLTVT.